The T cell receptor beta chain under discussion was sequenced for a study of blood T cell repertoires in COVID-19. Across the study: The United States, Italy and Spain were the sources of the acute and convalescent COVID-19 samples. Sources were T cells, B-cell-depleted T cells, or PBMCs; the material itself was cDNA or gDNA.

Original processing notes: Estimated nucleated cell counts came from reference gene primer amplification. Assay: immunoSEQ multiplex PCR; the TCRdb copy retains only in-frame clones and omits some. Clone size and V and J calls were adopted from that table, with D and trimming inferred from the DNA. This table holds roughly 280,000 clones, 70% to 90% found once. CDR3 length equals 11 residues. V was cut by 1 base and J by 11 bases, with 8 bases left in between. The germline V gene has CDR1 LGHNA and CDR2 YNFKEQ. The material sequenced was peripheral blood. This receptor was obtained from a woman in her 70s with acute or convalescent COVID-19. This rearrangement joins TRBV4-2 to TRBJ1-1, with D uncertain. CDR3 sequence reads: CASSQGTLAFF. CDR3 coding DNA: TGTGCCAGCAGCCAAGGGACTTTGGCTTTCTTT.